The 17 T cell receptor beta chains below come from one sample, sequenced in a study of chemoradiotherapy in HPV16-positive cancers. Only in-frame clones appear in the TCRdb table, and some are missing; sequencing was by immunoSEQ multiplex PCR. This repertoire shows tens of thousands of clones, roughly 90% found once; its top ten account for more than 4%. This specimen was blood, taken from a patient who underwent chemoradiotherapy. The source of these receptors is a human donor with HPV-associated anogenital cancer.

The gene calls are TRBV4-1 and TRBJ2-5; 9 bases fit TRBD2. This CDR3 is built from 15 residues. The V segment lost 1 base and the J segment 5 bases; nucleotides outside the gene matches: 5. Germline V gene sequence: CDR1 MGHRA, CDR2 YSYEKL. The CDR3, as DNA: TGCGCCAGCAGCCAAGGAGGTAGCGGGGGTGAGACCCAGTACTTC. This sequence encodes CASSQGGSGGETQYF.

The chain carries TRBV6-5 and TRBJ2-7; weak D call: TRBD2 (6 bases). Germline V gives CDR1 MNHEY, CDR2 SVGAGI. Trimming took off 6 bases at V and 2 bases at J, with 11 bases between the two ends. The CDR3 spans 13 residues. CDR3 nucleotide sequence: TGTGCCAGCAGCCCACCGGGGGCCTACGAGCAGTACTTC. It specifies CASSPPGAYEQYF.

This clone showed up just once. The rearrangement joins TRBV6-5 to TRBJ1-5; no clear D. Germline V gives CDR1 MNHEY, CDR2 SVGAGI. Trimming pared 6 bases from V and 0 bases from J, leaving 6 bases between. This CDR3 has 13 amino acids. CDR3 coding DNA: TGTGCCAGCAGCCTTATTAGCAATCAGCCCCAGCATTTT. Residues: CASSLISNQPQHF.

This chain links TRBV7-9 with TRBJ2-1; 7 bases are a match to TRBD2. The CDR3 spans 16 residues. The germline CDR1 and CDR2 sequences are SEHNR and FQNEAQ (reference sequence). V was pared by 1 base and J by 3 bases, with 6 bases of the junction left unmatched. Written as DNA, the CDR3 is TGTGCCAGCAGCTTAGGCCTAGCGGTGATCTACAATGAGCAGTTCTTC. This translates into CASSLGLAVIYNEQFF. Full variable domain (rest looked up from reference TRBV7-9 and TRBJ2-1): DTGVSQNPRHKITKRGQNVTFRCDPISEHNRLYWYRQTLGQGPEFLTYFQNEAQLEKSRLLSDRFSAERPKGSFSTLEIQRTEQGDSAMYLCASSLGLAVIYNEQFFGPGTRLTVL.

The chain has TRBV5-4 and TRBJ2-2; D is ambiguous. The CDR3 is made up of 16 amino acids. V lost 6 bases and J 4 bases, leaving 19 bases between the germline ends. Germline V gives CDR1 SGHNT, CDR2 YYREEE (reference sequence). This CDR3 reads CASTPGRLGSTGELFF. The DNA of the CDR3 is TGTGCCAGCACCCCCGGCAGGCTAGGTAGCACCGGGGAGCTGTTTTTT.

This sequence joins TRBV30 and TRBJ2-7, with TRBD1 matching over 9 bases. Germline V gives CDR1 GTSNPN, CDR2 SVGIG (reference sequence). The CDR3 has 14 amino acids. The V and J ends lost 1 base and 1 base, in that order; junction bases with no gene match: 2. CDR3 residues: CAWSGQGVSYEQYF. CDR3 in DNA: TGTGCCTGGAGTGGACAGGGGGTTTCCTACGAGCAGTACTTC.

This clone was recorded a few times. The chain is built from TRBV4-3 and TRBJ2-6; D is unresolved. The CDR3 contains 17 residues. The germline CDR1 and CDR2 sequences are LGHNA and YSLEER. Trimming shortened V by 0 bases and J by 0 bases, and 9 bases separated the two germline ends. Here the CDR3 reads CASSQEFHLSGANVLTF. In DNA, the CDR3 is TGCGCCAGCAGCCAAGAGTTCCACCTCTCTGGGGCCAACGTCCTGACTTTC.

DNA for the CDR3: TGTGCCAGCAGCTTAGCGTATAGCACAGATACGCAGTATTTT. Protein: CASSLAYSTDTQYF. The rearrangement links TRBV11-2 to TRBJ2-3; no definite D call. The CDR3 runs 14 residues. Trimming left V 1 base short and J 0 bases short, with 5 bases between. The germline V gene encodes CDR1 SGHAT and CDR2 FQNNGV.

This sequence joins TRBV19 and TRBJ1-4; maybe TRBD1 (6 bases). With 3 bases removed from V and 0 bases from J, the gap between germline ends came to 8 bases. CDR1 and CDR2 (germline): LNHDA, SQIVND (reference sequence). There are 15 residues in the CDR3. CDR3 in DNA: TGTGCCAGTAGTATGTCAGGGGCAACTAATGAAAAACTGTTTTTT. The encoded protein is CASSMSGATNEKLFF.

Only a few counts were recorded for this clone. The CDR3 protein is CAWSVTGYGYTF. The CDR3 region has the DNA TGTGCCTGGAGTGTAACGGGCTATGGCTACACCTTC. The chain has TRBV30 and TRBJ1-2; D not resolved. This CDR3 contains 12 residues. CDR1 is GTSNPN, CDR2 SVGIG, per germline (reference sequence). Trimming took off 0 bases at V and 4 bases at J, with 6 bases between the two ends. Using reference TRBV30 and TRBJ1-2 for the parts outside the CDR3, the full variable domain is SQTIHQWPATLVQPVGSPLSLECTVEGTSNPNLYWYRQAAGRGLQLLFYSVGIGQISSEVPQNLSASRPQDRQFILSSKKLLLSDSGFYLCAWSVTGYGYTFGSGTRLTVV.

This clone was counted once. V gene TRBV5-3 combines with J gene TRBJ2-7; a possible D gene is TRBD2 (6 bases). TRBV5-3 is sorted into the ORF group, with uncertain function. V was shortened by 4 bases and J by 0 bases, with 20 bases between the two germline ends. The CDR3 sequence is 17 residues long. This chain's CDR3 is CARSARPRGEDSYEQYF. CDR3 DNA: TGTGCCAGAAGCGCCCGACCCAGAGGGGAGGACTCCTACGAGCAGTACTTC.

The J gene is TRBJ2-1, the V gene TRBV6-6; perhaps TRBD2 as D (6 bases). Germline loops: CDR1 MNHNY, CDR2 SVGAGI (reference sequence). The CDR3 totals 15 residues. Trimming cost V 2 bases and J 0 bases, with 8 bases left between them. The CDR3 loop reads CASSYGGSSYNEQFF. The CDR3 DNA is TGTGCCAGCAGTTACGGAGGGAGCTCCTACAATGAGCAGTTCTTC.

The rearrangement links TRBV7-9 to TRBJ1-2; no clear D. The V gene lost 4 bases and the J gene lost 4 bases, with 7 bases spanning the gap. CDR1 is SEHNR, CDR2 FQNEAQ, per germline (reference sequence). This CDR3 is built from 12 residues. The CDR3 here is CASSSSGYGYTF. The CDR3 nucleotides read TGTGCCAGCAGCTCGTCCGGCTATGGCTACACCTTC.

The chain uses TRBV7-9 and TRBJ1-3; D is undetermined. From germline, CDR1 is SEHNR and CDR2 FQNEAQ (reference sequence). The CDR3 is 14 amino acids. Trimming took off 5 bases at V and 4 bases at J, with 12 bases between the two ends. The CDR3 coding sequence is TGTGCCAGCAGCCCACAGCCCTCGGGAAACACCATATATTTT. Translating gives CASSPQPSGNTIYF.

This chain joins TRBV7-9 and TRBJ1-1; no reliable D call. V gave up 5 bases and J gave up 3 bases, with 7 bases separating them. CDR1 is SEHNR, CDR2 FQNEAQ, per germline (reference sequence). There are 12 residues in the CDR3. Written as DNA, the CDR3 is TGTGCCAGCAGCCCACTGGACACTGAAGCTTTCTTT. It is translated as CASSPLDTEAFF.

This clone has a single count. CDR3 sequence (DNA): TGTGCCAGCAGGACAGTGTCCGGGGGGTCCTACGAGCAGTACTTC. Encoded protein: CASRTVSGGSYEQYF. V is TRBV2 and J is TRBJ2-5; TRBD2 matches 7 bases. The J call is uncertain, as TRBJ2-7 better fits the DNA end. The CDR3 length is 15 residues. CDR1 and CDR2 from the germline V gene are SNHLY and FYNNEI.

The CDR3 loop is CSVDPGQGRREQYF. DNA for the CDR3: TGCAGCGTTGACCCCGGACAGGGGCGCCGGGAGCAGTACTTC. This chain connects TRBV29-1 to TRBJ2-7; 9 bases match TRBD1. The ends lost 3 bases at V and 7 bases at J; junction bases unmatched: 10. Germline CDR1 and CDR2: SQVTM and ANQGSEA. The CDR3 sequence is 14 residues long.